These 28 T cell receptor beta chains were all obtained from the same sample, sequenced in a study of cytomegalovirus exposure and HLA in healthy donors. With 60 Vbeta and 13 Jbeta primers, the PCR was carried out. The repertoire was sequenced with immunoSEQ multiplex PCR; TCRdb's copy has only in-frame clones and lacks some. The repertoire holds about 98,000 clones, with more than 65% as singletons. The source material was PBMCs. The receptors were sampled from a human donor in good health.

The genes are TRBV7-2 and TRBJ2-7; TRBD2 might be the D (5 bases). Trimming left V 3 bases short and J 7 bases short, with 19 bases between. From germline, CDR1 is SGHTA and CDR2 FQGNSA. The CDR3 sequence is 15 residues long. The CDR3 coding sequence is TGTGCCAGCAGCTTCATGCGAGCAGGCGGGCGGGAGCAGTACTTC. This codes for CASSFMRAGGREQYF.

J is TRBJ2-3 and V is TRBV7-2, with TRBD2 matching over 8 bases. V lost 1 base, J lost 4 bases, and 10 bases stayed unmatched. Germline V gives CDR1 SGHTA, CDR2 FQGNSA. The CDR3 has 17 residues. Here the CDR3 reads CASSLERTSLMADTQYF. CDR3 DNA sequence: TGTGCCAGCAGCTTAGAGAGGACTAGCCTTATGGCAGATACGCAGTATTTT.

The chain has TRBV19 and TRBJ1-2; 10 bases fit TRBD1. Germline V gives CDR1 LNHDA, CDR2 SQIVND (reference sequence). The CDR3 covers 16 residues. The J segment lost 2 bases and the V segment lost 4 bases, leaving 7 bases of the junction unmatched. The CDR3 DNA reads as TGTGCCAGTAGTACACCGGGACAGGGGAGGAACTATGGCTACACCTTC. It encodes CASSTPGQGRNYGYTF. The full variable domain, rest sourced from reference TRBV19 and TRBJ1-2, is DGGITQSPKYLFRKEGQNVTLSCEQNLNHDAMYWYRQDPGQGLRLIYYSQIVNDFQKGDIAEGYSVSREKKESFPLTVTSAQKNPTAFYLCASSTPGQGRNYGYTFGSGTRLTVV.

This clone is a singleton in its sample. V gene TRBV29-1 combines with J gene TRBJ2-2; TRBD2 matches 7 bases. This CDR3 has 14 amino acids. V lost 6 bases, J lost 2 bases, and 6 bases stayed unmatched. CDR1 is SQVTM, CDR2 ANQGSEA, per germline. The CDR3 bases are TGCAGCGTACCCAAGCGGGGAAACACCGGGGAGCTGTTTTTT. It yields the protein CSVPKRGNTGELFF.

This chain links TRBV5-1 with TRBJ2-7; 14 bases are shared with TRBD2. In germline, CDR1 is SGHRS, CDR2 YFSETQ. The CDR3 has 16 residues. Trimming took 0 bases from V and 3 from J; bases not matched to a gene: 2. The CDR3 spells CASSLGGTSGSYEQYF. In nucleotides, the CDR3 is TGCGCCAGCAGCTTGGGTGGGACTAGCGGGAGCTACGAGCAGTACTTC.

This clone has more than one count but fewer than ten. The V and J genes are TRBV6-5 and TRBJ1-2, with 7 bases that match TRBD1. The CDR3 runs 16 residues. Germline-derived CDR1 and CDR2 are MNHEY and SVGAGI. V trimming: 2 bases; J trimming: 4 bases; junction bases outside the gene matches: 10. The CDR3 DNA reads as TGTGCCAGCAGTTACCAAGGGACAGCCAATTTCTATGGCTACACCTTC. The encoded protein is CASSYQGTANFYGYTF.

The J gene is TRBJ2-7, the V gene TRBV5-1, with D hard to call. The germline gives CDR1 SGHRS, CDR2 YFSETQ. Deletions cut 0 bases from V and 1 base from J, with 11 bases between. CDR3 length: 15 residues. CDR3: CASSLVVGTSYEQYF. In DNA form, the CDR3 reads TGCGCCAGCAGCTTGGTTGTCGGTACGTCCTACGAGCAGTACTTC. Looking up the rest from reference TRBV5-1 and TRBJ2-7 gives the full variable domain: KAGVTQTPRYLIKTRGQQVTLSCSPISGHRSVSWYQQTPGQGLQFLFEYFSETQRNKGNFPGRFSGRQFSNSRSEMNVSTLELGDSALYLCASSLVVGTSYEQYFGPGTRLTVT.

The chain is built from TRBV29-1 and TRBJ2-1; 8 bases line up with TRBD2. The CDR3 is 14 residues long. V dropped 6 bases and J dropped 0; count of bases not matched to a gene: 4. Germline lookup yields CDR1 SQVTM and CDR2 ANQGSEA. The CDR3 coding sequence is TGCAGCGTGGATAGCGGGACCTCCTACAATGAGCAGTTCTTC. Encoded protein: CSVDSGTSYNEQFF.

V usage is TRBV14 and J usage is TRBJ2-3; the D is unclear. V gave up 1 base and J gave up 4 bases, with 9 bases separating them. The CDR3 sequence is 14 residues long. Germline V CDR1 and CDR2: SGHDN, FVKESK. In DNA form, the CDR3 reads TGTGCCAGCAGCCAAGTCCTTCTCCCAGATACGCAGTATTTT. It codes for CASSQVLLPDTQYF.

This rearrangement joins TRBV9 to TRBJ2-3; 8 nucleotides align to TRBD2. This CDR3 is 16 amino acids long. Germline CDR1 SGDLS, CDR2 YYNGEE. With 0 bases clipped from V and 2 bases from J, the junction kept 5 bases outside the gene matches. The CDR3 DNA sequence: TGTGCCAGCAGCGTAGACCTAGCGGGCTTCACAGATACGCAGTATTTT. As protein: CASSVDLAGFTDTQYF.

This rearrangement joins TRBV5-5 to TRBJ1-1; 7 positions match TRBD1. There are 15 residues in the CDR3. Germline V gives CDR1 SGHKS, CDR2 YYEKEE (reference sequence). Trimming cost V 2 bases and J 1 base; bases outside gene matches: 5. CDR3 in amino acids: CASSFEQGPNTEAFF. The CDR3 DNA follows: TGTGCCAGCAGCTTCGAACAGGGGCCGAACACTGAAGCTTTCTTT.

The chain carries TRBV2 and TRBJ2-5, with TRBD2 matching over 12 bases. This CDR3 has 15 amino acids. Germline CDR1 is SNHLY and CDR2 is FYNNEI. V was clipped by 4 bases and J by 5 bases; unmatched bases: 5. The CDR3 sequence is CASSVGLAGTETQYF. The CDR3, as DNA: TGTGCCAGCAGTGTCGGACTAGCGGGGACGGAGACCCAGTACTTC.

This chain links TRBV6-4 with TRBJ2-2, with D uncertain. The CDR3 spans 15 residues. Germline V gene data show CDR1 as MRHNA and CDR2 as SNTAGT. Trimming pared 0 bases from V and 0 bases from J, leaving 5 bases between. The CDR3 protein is CASSDSATNTGELFF. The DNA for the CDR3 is TGTGCCAGCAGTGACTCAGCTACGAACACCGGGGAGCTGTTTTTT.

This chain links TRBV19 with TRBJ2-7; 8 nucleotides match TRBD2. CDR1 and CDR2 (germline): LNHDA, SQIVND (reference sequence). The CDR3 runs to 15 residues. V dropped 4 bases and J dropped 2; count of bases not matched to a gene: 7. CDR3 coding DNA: TGTGCCAGTAGTACCGGGGGGGTTAGGGCCTACGAGCAGTACTTC. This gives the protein CASSTGGVRAYEQYF. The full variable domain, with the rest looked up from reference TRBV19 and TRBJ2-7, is DGGITQSPKYLFRKEGQNVTLSCEQNLNHDAMYWYRQDPGQGLRLIYYSQIVNDFQKGDIAEGYSVSREKKESFPLTVTSAQKNPTAFYLCASSTGGVRAYEQYFGPGTRLTVT.

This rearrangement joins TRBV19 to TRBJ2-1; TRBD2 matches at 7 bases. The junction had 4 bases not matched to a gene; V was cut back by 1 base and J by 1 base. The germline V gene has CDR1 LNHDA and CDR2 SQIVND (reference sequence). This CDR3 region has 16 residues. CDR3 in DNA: TGTGCCAGTAGTATAGTGGTGGGAGGGTCCTACAATGAGCAGTTCTTC. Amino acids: CASSIVVGGSYNEQFF.

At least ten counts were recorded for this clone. CDR3 DNA sequence: TGTGCCAGTAGTCTAACTCCCGGGACTGCTTATCAGCCCCAGCATTTT. Translation gives CASSLTPGTAYQPQHF. The chain joins TRBV19 to TRBJ1-5, with TRBD1 as a possible D gene (5 bases). V lost 5 bases and J 5 bases, leaving 19 bases between the germline ends. CDR3 length equals 16 residues. Germline V gives CDR1 LNHDA, CDR2 SQIVND (reference sequence).

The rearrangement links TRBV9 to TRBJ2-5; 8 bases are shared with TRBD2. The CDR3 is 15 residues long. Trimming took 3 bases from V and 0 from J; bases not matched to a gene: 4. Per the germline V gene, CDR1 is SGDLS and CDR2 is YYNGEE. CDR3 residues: CASSGPGLDQETQYF. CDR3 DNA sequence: TGTGCCAGCAGCGGCCCGGGACTAGACCAAGAGACCCAGTACTTC.

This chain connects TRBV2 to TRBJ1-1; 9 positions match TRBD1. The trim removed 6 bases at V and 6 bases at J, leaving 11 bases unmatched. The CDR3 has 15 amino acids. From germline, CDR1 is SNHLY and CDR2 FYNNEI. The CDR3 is CASRTRTGADAEAFF. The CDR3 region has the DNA TGTGCCAGCAGGACAAGGACAGGGGCGGATGCTGAAGCTTTCTTT.

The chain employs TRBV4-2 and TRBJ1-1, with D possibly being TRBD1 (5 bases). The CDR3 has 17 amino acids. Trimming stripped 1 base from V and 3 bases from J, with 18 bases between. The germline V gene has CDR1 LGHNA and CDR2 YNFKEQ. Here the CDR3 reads CASSQVFREGVDTEAFF. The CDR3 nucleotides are TGTGCCAGCAGCCAAGTGTTCAGGGAAGGAGTGGACACTGAAGCTTTCTTT.

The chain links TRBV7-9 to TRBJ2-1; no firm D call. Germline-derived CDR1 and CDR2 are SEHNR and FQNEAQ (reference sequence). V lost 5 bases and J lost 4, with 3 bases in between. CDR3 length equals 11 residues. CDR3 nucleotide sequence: TGTGCCAGCAGCCCTTACAATGAGCAGTTCTTC. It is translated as CASSPYNEQFF.

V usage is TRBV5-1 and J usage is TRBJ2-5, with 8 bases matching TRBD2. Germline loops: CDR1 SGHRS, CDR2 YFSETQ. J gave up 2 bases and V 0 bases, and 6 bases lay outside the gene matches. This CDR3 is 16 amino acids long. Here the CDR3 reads CASSLGVLAAQETQYF. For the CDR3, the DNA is TGCGCCAGCAGCTTGGGGGTACTAGCGGCGCAAGAGACCCAGTACTTC. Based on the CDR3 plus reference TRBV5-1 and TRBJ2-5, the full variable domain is KAGVTQTPRYLIKTRGQQVTLSCSPISGHRSVSWYQQTPGQGLQFLFEYFSETQRNKGNFPGRFSGRQFSNSRSEMNVSTLELGDSALYLCASSLGVLAAQETQYFGPGTRLLVL.

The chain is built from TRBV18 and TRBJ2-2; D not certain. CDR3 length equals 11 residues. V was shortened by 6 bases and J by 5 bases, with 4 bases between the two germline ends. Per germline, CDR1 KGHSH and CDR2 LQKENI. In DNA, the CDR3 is TGTGCCAGCTCCCCGACCGGGGAGCTGTTTTTT. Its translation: CASSPTGELFF. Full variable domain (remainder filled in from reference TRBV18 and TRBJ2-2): NAGVMQNPRHLVRRRGQEARLRCSPMKGHSHVYWYRQLPEEGLKFMVYLQKENIIDESGMPKERFSAEFPKEGPSILRIQQVVRGDSAAYFCASSPTGELFFGEGSRLTVL.

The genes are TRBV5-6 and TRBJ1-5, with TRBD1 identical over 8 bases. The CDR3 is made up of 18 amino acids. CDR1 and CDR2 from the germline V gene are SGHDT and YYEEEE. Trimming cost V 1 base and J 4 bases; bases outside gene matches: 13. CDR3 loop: CASSLFGQGSRGNQPQHF. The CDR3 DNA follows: TGTGCCAGCAGCTTGTTCGGACAGGGTTCGCGGGGGAATCAGCCCCAGCATTTT.

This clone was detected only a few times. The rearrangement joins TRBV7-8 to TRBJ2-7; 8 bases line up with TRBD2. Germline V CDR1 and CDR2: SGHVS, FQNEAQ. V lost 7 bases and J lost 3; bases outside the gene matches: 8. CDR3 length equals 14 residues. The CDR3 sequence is CASKGLAGLYEQYF. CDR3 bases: TGTGCCAGCAAAGGTCTAGCGGGCCTCTACGAGCAGTACTTC.

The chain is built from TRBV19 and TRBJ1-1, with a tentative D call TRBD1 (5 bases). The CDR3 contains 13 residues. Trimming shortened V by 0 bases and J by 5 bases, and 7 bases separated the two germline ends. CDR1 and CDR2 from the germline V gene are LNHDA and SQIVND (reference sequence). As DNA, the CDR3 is TGTGCCAGTAGTATAGATGGGGGGACTGAAGCTTTCTTT. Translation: CASSIDGGTEAFF.

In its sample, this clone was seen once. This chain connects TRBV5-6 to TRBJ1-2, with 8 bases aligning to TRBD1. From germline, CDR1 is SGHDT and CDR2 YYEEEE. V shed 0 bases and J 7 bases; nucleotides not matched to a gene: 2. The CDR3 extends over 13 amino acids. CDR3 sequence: CASSLGQGCGYTF. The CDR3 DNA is TGTGCCAGCAGCTTGGGACAGGGGTGTGGCTACACCTTC.

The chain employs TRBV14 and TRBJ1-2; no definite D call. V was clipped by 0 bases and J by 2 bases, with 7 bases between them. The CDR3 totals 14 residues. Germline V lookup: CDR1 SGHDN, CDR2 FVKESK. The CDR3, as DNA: TGTGCCAGCAGCCAAGAGATGGAGAACTATGGCTACACCTTC. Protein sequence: CASSQEMENYGYTF. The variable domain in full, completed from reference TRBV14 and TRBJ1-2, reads EAGVTQFPSHSVIEKGQTVTLRCDPISGHDNLYWYRRVMGKEIKFLLHFVKESKQDESGMPNNRFLAERTGGTYSTLKVQPAELEDSGVYFCASSQEMENYGYTFGSGTRLTVV.

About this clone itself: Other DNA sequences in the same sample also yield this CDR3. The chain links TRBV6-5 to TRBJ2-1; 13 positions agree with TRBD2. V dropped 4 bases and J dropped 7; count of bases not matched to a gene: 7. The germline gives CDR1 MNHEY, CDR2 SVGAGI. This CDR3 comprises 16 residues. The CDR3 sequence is CASSFMGLAGKNEQFF. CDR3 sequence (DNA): TGTGCCAGCAGTTTTATGGGACTAGCGGGAAAAAATGAGCAGTTCTTC.